These T cell receptor beta chains were read from a single sample in a study of cytotoxic CD8 clonotypes in ibrutinib-treated CLL. Libraries were prepared by immunoSEQ multiplex PCR; TCRdb keeps only in-frame clonotypes and omits some of them. Of nearly 85,000 clones detected, 75% to 85% appear once; the ten largest clones hold approximately 5.1%. The sample consisted of PBMCs, taken after 12 months of ibrutinib treatment. The receptors derive from a human donor with chronic lymphocytic leukemia. The CDR3 runs from the conserved cysteine through the conserved F or W. D genes are given only for firm matches. Size is stated for part of the rows, as once, few or many counts, or as a class when the clone is expanded.

v_gene: TRBV5-1; abundance: .; j_gene: TRBJ1-1; d_gene: .; CDR3nt: TGCGCCAGCAGCTCCCCAGGCACTGAAGCTTTCTTT; CDR3aa: CASSSPGTEAFF
v_gene: TRBV10-3; abundance: .; j_gene: TRBJ2-1; d_gene: TRBD2; CDR3nt: TGTGCCATCAGCCAAACTAGCGGACCAAGCTCCTACAATGAGCAGTTCTTC; CDR3aa: CAISQTSGPSSYNEQFF
v_gene: TRBV5-1; abundance: .; j_gene: TRBJ1-1; d_gene: .; CDR3nt: TGCGCCAGCAGCTTGGCCGAGGGCATGAACACTGAAGCTTTCTTT; CDR3aa: CASSLAEGMNTEAFF
v_gene: TRBV4-2; abundance: .; j_gene: TRBJ1-4; d_gene: .; CDR3nt: TGTGCCAGCAGCCAAGATCTCCGGCAGGGAGGTGAAAAACTGTTTTTT; CDR3aa: CASSQDLRQGGEKLFF
v_gene: TRBV30; abundance: .; j_gene: TRBJ2-1; d_gene: .; CDR3nt: TGTGCCTGGAACCGCGCCGCCTACAATGAGCAGTTCTTC; CDR3aa: CAWNRAAYNEQFF
v_gene: TRBV5-6; abundance: .; j_gene: TRBJ2-4; d_gene: .; CDR3nt: TGTGCCAGCAGCTTGGCCGCGGAGTATCAGTACTTC; CDR3aa: CASSLAAEYQYF
v_gene: TRBV4-3; abundance: .; j_gene: TRBJ2-5; d_gene: TRBD2; CDR3nt: TGCGCCAGCAGCCAAGGGCTAGCGGGGGGGCTTTGGGAGACCCAGTACTTC; CDR3aa: CASSQGLAGGLWETQYF
v_gene: TRBV27; abundance: .; j_gene: TRBJ2-1; d_gene: .; CDR3nt: TGTGCCAGCAGTGGGCCCCCAGGGGGGCCCTACAATGAGCAGTTCTTC; CDR3aa: CASSGPPGGPYNEQFF
v_gene: TRBV2; abundance: .; j_gene: TRBJ1-1; d_gene: TRBD1; CDR3nt: TGTGCCAGCAGCAGGTGGCAGGGGGTCATTGAAGCTTTCTTT; CDR3aa: CASSRWQGVIEAFF
v_gene: TRBV15; abundance: .; j_gene: TRBJ2-7; d_gene: TRBD2; CDR3nt: TGTGCCACCAGCAGAACGGGACTAGCGGGAGTTCCGTACTTC; CDR3aa: CATSRTGLAGVPYF
v_gene: TRBV5-1; abundance: .; j_gene: TRBJ1-1; d_gene: TRBD1; CDR3nt: TGCGCCAGCAGCTTGGGGTCGACAGGGAGTGGGACTGAAGCTTTCTTT; CDR3aa: CASSLGSTGSGTEAFF
v_gene: TRBV7-2; abundance: .; j_gene: TRBJ2-4; d_gene: .; CDR3nt: TGTGCCAGCAGCCCCCTCCTAGGCCCGGAAAACATTCAGTACTTC; CDR3aa: CASSPLLGPENIQYF
v_gene: TRBV4-1; abundance: .; j_gene: TRBJ1-1; d_gene: .; CDR3nt: TGCGCCAGCAGCCCGGACAAGAACACTGAAGCTTTCTTT; CDR3aa: CASSPDKNTEAFF
v_gene: TRBV4-2; abundance: .; j_gene: TRBJ2-3; d_gene: TRBD2; CDR3nt: TGTGCCAGCAGCCCCCGGACTAGCGGGGGGCCAATTAGCACAGATACGCAGTATTTT; CDR3aa: CASSPRTSGGPISTDTQYF
v_gene: TRBV6-5; abundance: .; j_gene: TRBJ1-6; d_gene: .; CDR3nt: TGTGCCAGCAGTTACTCTTCTGGGTCCGGGGCGTCACCCCTCCACTTT; CDR3aa: CASSYSSGSGASPLHF
v_gene: TRBV18; abundance: .; j_gene: TRBJ2-7; d_gene: TRBD1; CDR3nt: TGTGCCAGCTCACCAGGACAGGGGGACTTGGGCGAGCAGTACTTC; CDR3aa: CASSPGQGDLGEQYF
v_gene: TRBV7-9; abundance: once; j_gene: TRBJ1-2; d_gene: TRBD1; CDR3nt: TGTGCCAGCACCCCGACAGGGGACTATGGCTACACCTTC; CDR3aa: CASTPTGDYGYTF
v_gene: TRBV2; abundance: .; j_gene: TRBJ2-7; d_gene: .; CDR3nt: TGTGCCAGCAGTGGAGGGGCCCGGGCCTACGAGCAGTACTTC; CDR3aa: CASSGGARAYEQYF
v_gene: TRBV7-3; abundance: .; j_gene: TRBJ2-1; d_gene: .; CDR3nt: TGTGCCAGCAGCCCGGGGAATGAGCAGTTCTTC; CDR3aa: CASSPGNEQFF
v_gene: TRBV11-3; abundance: .; j_gene: TRBJ2-1; d_gene: TRBD2; CDR3nt: TGTGCCAGCAGCCCCCGACTAGCGGGAAGCAATGAGCAGTTCTTC; CDR3aa: CASSPRLAGSNEQFF
v_gene: TRBV11-2; abundance: .; j_gene: TRBJ2-1; d_gene: .; CDR3nt: TGTGCCAGCAGCATGTGGGGAGAGCAGTTCTTC; CDR3aa: CASSMWGEQFF
v_gene: TRBV7-2; abundance: .; j_gene: TRBJ2-5; d_gene: TRBD2; CDR3nt: TGTGCCAGCAGCTTAGCCGGGGGGGAGGGGACAGAGACCCAGTACTTC; CDR3aa: CASSLAGGEGTETQYF
v_gene: TRBV5-4; abundance: .; j_gene: TRBJ1-4; d_gene: TRBD1; CDR3nt: TGTGCCAGCAGCTTGGACAGGGGGGACGGACTGTTTTTT; CDR3aa: CASSLDRGDGLFF
v_gene: TRBV5-1; abundance: few; j_gene: TRBJ1-6; d_gene: .; CDR3nt: TGCGCCAGCAGCTTGGCGCGGGCGAGTGATTCACCCCTCCACTTT; CDR3aa: CASSLARASDSPLHF
v_gene: TRBV5-1; abundance: .; j_gene: TRBJ2-3; d_gene: TRBD2; CDR3nt: TGCGCCAGCAGACCGGGACTAGCGGGAGTTACGCAGTATTTT; CDR3aa: CASRPGLAGVTQYF
v_gene: TRBV9; abundance: .; j_gene: TRBJ2-7; d_gene: .; CDR3nt: TGTGCCAGCAGCGTGGCCTTTACCGGCTACGAGCAGTACTTC; CDR3aa: CASSVAFTGYEQYF
v_gene: TRBV27; abundance: .; j_gene: TRBJ2-3; d_gene: .; CDR3nt: TGTGCCAGCAGTTTATTGGCTGGCACAGATACGCAGTATTTT; CDR3aa: CASSLLAGTDTQYF
v_gene: TRBV29-1; abundance: few; j_gene: TRBJ2-5; d_gene: .; CDR3nt: TGCAGCGTTGGTAAGGGCCCCGTCCGTCAAGAGACCCAGTACTTC; CDR3aa: CSVGKGPVRQETQYF
v_gene: TRBV5-1; abundance: few; j_gene: TRBJ2-6; d_gene: .; CDR3nt: TGCGCCAGCCGGAACAGGCTTAGCTCTGGGGCCAACGTCCTGACTTTC; CDR3aa: CASRNRLSSGANVLTF
v_gene: TRBV19; abundance: .; j_gene: TRBJ2-7; d_gene: .; CDR3nt: TGTGCCAGCACGGGACACCCCTCCTACGAGCAGTACTTC; CDR3aa: CASTGHPSYEQYF
v_gene: TRBV5-6; abundance: once; j_gene: TRBJ2-3; d_gene: .; CDR3nt: TGTGCCAGCAGCTTGGTTTGGCTAGCCGACGAAAATACGCAGTATTTT; CDR3aa: CASSLVWLADENTQYF
v_gene: TRBV10-2; abundance: .; j_gene: TRBJ1-5; d_gene: .; CDR3nt: TGCGCCAGCAGTGAAGGGCCGCTGGCGGGGAGCGTCCAGCATTTT; CDR3aa: CASSEGPLAGSVQHF
v_gene: TRBV2; abundance: few; j_gene: TRBJ2-1; d_gene: TRBD2; CDR3nt: TGTGCCAGCAAGGAGACTAGCTGGAATGAGCAGTTCTTC; CDR3aa: CASKETSWNEQFF
v_gene: TRBV19; abundance: .; j_gene: TRBJ2-3; d_gene: .; CDR3nt: TGTGCCAGTAGGTCGGTGGGCACAGATACGCAGTATTTT; CDR3aa: CASRSVGTDTQYF
v_gene: TRBV29-1; abundance: few; j_gene: TRBJ2-1; d_gene: .; CDR3nt: TGCAGCGTTGTAGGGCAGTTATCCTACAATGAGCAGTTCTTC; CDR3aa: CSVVGQLSYNEQFF
v_gene: TRBV7-9; abundance: .; j_gene: TRBJ2-3; d_gene: TRBD2; CDR3nt: TGTGCCAGCAGCTACCTAGCGGGAGTGTCAGATACGCAGTATTTT; CDR3aa: CASSYLAGVSDTQYF
v_gene: TRBV20-1; abundance: .; j_gene: TRBJ1-3; d_gene: .; CDR3nt: TGCAGTGCTCTCGGGGAGGACACCATATATTTT; CDR3aa: CSALGEDTIYF
v_gene: TRBV19; abundance: .; j_gene: TRBJ2-7; d_gene: .; CDR3nt: TGTGCCAGTAGTATAGGACCCCTCACCTACGAGCAGTACTTC; CDR3aa: CASSIGPLTYEQYF
v_gene: TRBV27; abundance: .; j_gene: TRBJ2-4; d_gene: .; CDR3nt: TGTGCCAGCAGTTTATGGGACAACAAAAACATTCAGTACTTC; CDR3aa: CASSLWDNKNIQYF
v_gene: TRBV4-3; abundance: .; j_gene: TRBJ2-5; d_gene: TRBD2; CDR3nt: TGCGCCAGCAGCCAAGAACCCCAGGTAGCGGGGCAAGAGACCCAGTACTTC; CDR3aa: CASSQEPQVAGQETQYF
v_gene: TRBV10-3; abundance: .; j_gene: TRBJ1-2; d_gene: TRBD1; CDR3nt: TGTGCCATCACCGCGGACAGGGAAGTTGGCTACACCTTC; CDR3aa: CAITADREVGYTF
v_gene: TRBV7-9; abundance: .; j_gene: TRBJ2-5; d_gene: .; CDR3nt: TGTGCCAGCAGCCCAGGGGCCAGTCCCCGAGCAGAGACCCAGTACTTC; CDR3aa: CASSPGASPRAETQYF
v_gene: TRBV2; abundance: .; j_gene: TRBJ1-4; d_gene: .; CDR3nt: TGTGCCAGCAGGCAAGAAGGAATGGGGGATGAAAAACTGTTTTTT; CDR3aa: CASRQEGMGDEKLFF
v_gene: TRBV7-9; abundance: .; j_gene: TRBJ2-3; d_gene: .; CDR3nt: TGTGCCAGCAGCCTCACAGGGGATACGCAGTATTTT; CDR3aa: CASSLTGDTQYF
v_gene: TRBV29-1; abundance: few; j_gene: TRBJ2-7; d_gene: .; CDR3nt: TGCAGCGCTCACCTTAACTACGAGCAGTACTTC; CDR3aa: CSAHLNYEQYF
v_gene: TRBV10-3; abundance: .; j_gene: TRBJ2-2; d_gene: TRBD1; CDR3nt: TGTGCCATCAGCGGACAGGCCGGGTTCGCCGGGGAGCTGTTTTTT; CDR3aa: CAISGQAGFAGELFF
v_gene: TRBV28; abundance: .; j_gene: TRBJ2-1; d_gene: TRBD2; CDR3nt: TGTGCCAGCAGTTTTATCCTATCGGGCGGCGGGGGGTTTCCCAATGAGCAGTTCTTC; CDR3aa: CASSFILSGGGGFPNEQFF
v_gene: TRBV4-1; abundance: .; j_gene: TRBJ2-3; d_gene: TRBD2; CDR3nt: TGCGCCAGCAGCCAAGACCCCCTAGCGGGAAGTCCGTATTTT; CDR3aa: CASSQDPLAGSPYF
v_gene: TRBV7-6; abundance: .; j_gene: TRBJ1-5; d_gene: .; CDR3nt: TGTGCCAGCAGCCCCGCTGGGAGGGCAGGGCGTCAGCCCCAGCATTTT; CDR3aa: CASSPAGRAGRQPQHF
v_gene: TRBV27; abundance: .; j_gene: TRBJ1-2; d_gene: .; CDR3nt: TGTGCCAGCAGTTTATCGTTGGACCCAAACTATGGCTACACCTTC; CDR3aa: CASSLSLDPNYGYTF
v_gene: TRBV10-3; abundance: .; j_gene: TRBJ2-5; d_gene: .; CDR3nt: TGTGCCATCAGTGATGGGAACCAAGAGACCCAGTACTTC; CDR3aa: CAISDGNQETQYF
v_gene: TRBV7-3; abundance: .; j_gene: TRBJ2-2; d_gene: .; CDR3nt: TGTGCCAGCAGCCGAGGCGGTAGGGTGGGCACCGGGGAGCTGTTTTTT; CDR3aa: CASSRGGRVGTGELFF
v_gene: TRBV18; abundance: .; j_gene: TRBJ2-5; d_gene: TRBD1; CDR3nt: TGTGCCAGCTCGCTCGACAGGGGAGAGACCCAGTACTTC; CDR3aa: CASSLDRGETQYF
v_gene: TRBV27; abundance: .; j_gene: TRBJ2-4; d_gene: .; CDR3nt: TGTGCCAGCAGCCGTGAAGCGCTCTCCCGAAATCTAGCCAAAAACATTCAGTACTTC; CDR3aa: CASSREALSRNLAKNIQYF
v_gene: TRBV27; abundance: .; j_gene: TRBJ2-3; d_gene: .; CDR3nt: TGTGCCAGCAGTTTATTCTTGCGGTTGGTGGGAGCTGATACGCAGTATTTT; CDR3aa: CASSLFLRLVGADTQYF